The T cell receptor beta chain under discussion was sequenced for a study of blood T cell repertoires in COVID-19. Study as a whole: T cells, B-cell-depleted T cells, or PBMCs supplied cDNA or gDNA.

This clone has just one count. This study enrolled people aged about 18 to 90 from under 25 US geographic areas. Participants had their cohort set by participant-reported clinical history. The germline V gene has CDR1 LGHDT and CDR2 YNNKEL (reference sequence). J lost 5 bases, V lost 6 bases, and 16 bases had no gene match. The CDR3 is made up of 17 amino acids. Per the original data handling: Reference gene primer amplification gave nucleated cell count estimates. Generated by immunoSEQ multiplex PCR, the TCRdb table keeps only in-frame clones and is missing some. That table furnishes V, J and clone size, whereas the DNA furnished D and trimming. The sample holds hundreds of thousands of clones, 87% seen once.

This clonotype was sampled from a woman aged 18-30 years with acute COVID-19. Specimen: PBMCs or T cells enriched from blood (not recorded which). The chain combines TRBV3-1 (or the pseudogene TRBV3-2) with TRBJ2-1; 7 bases align to TRBD2. The CDR3 DNA reads TGTGCCAGCAGACGAACTTGGGGCGGGAGTGGAGACAATGAGCAGTTCTTC. Translated, it gives CASRRTWGGSGDNEQFF.